One and the same sample provided the 10 T cell receptor beta chains below, sequenced in a study of shared clonotypes between healthy human individuals. Clones were read by immunoSEQ multiplex PCR, and TCRdb kept only the in-frame ones, dropping some. This sample has approximately 400,000 clones, with 96% found just once. Sequencing input: memory CD8+ T cells sorted from blood. The sample's subset: CD45RO+ cells pooled with CCR7-negative TemRA cells. These receptors were obtained from a man aged 25 to 40 in good health.

The chain couples TRBV7-6 to TRBJ2-7, with 13 nucleotides matching TRBD2. The trim removed 2 bases at V and 2 bases at J, leaving 0 bases unmatched. The CDR3 is made up of 15 amino acids. CDR1 SGHVS and CDR2 FNYEAQ come from the germline V gene. DNA for the CDR3: TGTGCCAGCAGCTTAACTAGCGGGAGGGCCTACGAGCAGTACTTC. Its protein product is CASSLTSGRAYEQYF.

The chain recombines TRBV5-4 with TRBJ1-2; D remains unclear. Germline V lookup: CDR1 SGHNT, CDR2 YYREEE (reference sequence). V shed 0 bases and J shed 1 base, with 7 bases lying between them. CDR3 size: 14 residues. CDR3 protein: CASSLEPVNYGYTF. CDR3 in DNA: TGTGCCAGCAGCTTGGAGCCGGTTAACTATGGCTACACCTTC.

J is TRBJ1-4 and V is TRBV6-5; maybe TRBD1 (6 bases). Looked up from germline, CDR1 is MNHEY and CDR2 is SVGAGI. CDR3 size: 14 residues. V lost 6 bases to trimming and J lost 1 base, with 9 bases between them. Here the CDR3 reads CASRGGRTNEKLFF. CDR3 sequence (DNA): TGTGCCAGCAGGGGGGGGCGAACTAATGAAAAACTGTTTTTT.

The chain combines TRBV1 with TRBJ1-4. TRBV1 is a recognized pseudogene. The CDR3 loop spans 15 amino acids. The DNA for the CDR3 is TGCACCAGCAGCCAACACACGGATAACTTAGAAAAACTGTTTTTT. Translating it yields CTSSQHTDNLEKLFF.

The genes are TRBV28 and TRBJ2-3; D gene uncertain. The CDR3 consists of 12 residues. CDR1 is MDHEN, CDR2 SYDVKM, per germline. V gave up 1 base and J gave up 8 bases, with 7 bases separating them. The CDR3 protein is CASSLYSSTQYF. CDR3 DNA sequence: TGTGCCAGCAGTTTATACTCCTCTACGCAGTATTTT.

The chain is built from TRBV5-1 and TRBJ1-1, with D possibly TRBD1 on 6 matching bases. The CDR3 length is 14 residues. V lost 2 bases and J lost 7, with 15 bases in between. Germline V lookup: CDR1 SGHRS, CDR2 YFSETQ. The CDR3 sequence is CASSLKGGEGEAFF. The CDR3 region has the DNA TGCGCCAGCAGCTTAAAGGGGGGAGAGGGTGAAGCTTTCTTT.

This clone was picked up one time. The chain couples TRBV18 to TRBJ2-5; no clear D. Between the trimmed V and J ends, which lost 3 bases and 5 bases, there was a span of 13 bases. Germline V gene data show CDR1 as KGHSH and CDR2 as LQKENI. CDR3 length: 14 residues. CDR3 amino acids: CASSPFSGGETQYF. CDR3 DNA: TGTGCCAGCTCACCCTTTTCCGGTGGGGAGACCCAGTACTTC.

The chain employs TRBV27 and TRBJ2-7; TRBD2 matches at 11 bases. V shed 2 bases, J shed 5 bases, and the junction held 14 bases outside the gene matches. The CDR3 covers 18 residues. Germline lookup yields CDR1 MNHEY and CDR2 SMNVEV (reference sequence). CDR3 loop: CASSLGLAGGPLPDEQYF. The CDR3 DNA follows: TGTGCCAGCAGTTTAGGCCTAGCGGGAGGCCCCTTGCCTGACGAGCAGTACTTC.

The chain links TRBV5-6 to TRBJ2-7; no reliable D call. The CDR3 spans 15 residues. Germline V lookup: CDR1 SGHDT, CDR2 YYEEEE. Trimming removed 4 bases from V and 3 bases from J, with 17 bases in between. The CDR3 loop reads CASSQNPTMGYEQYF. CDR3 DNA sequence: TGTGCCAGCAGCCAAAACCCGACAATGGGCTACGAGCAGTACTTC.

This clone was seen once. The genes are TRBV2 and TRBJ2-7; TRBD2 aligns across 8 bases. With 3 bases clipped from V and 4 bases from J, the junction kept 8 bases outside the gene matches. The CDR3 consists of 15 residues. Germline V gene sequence: CDR1 SNHLY, CDR2 FYNNEI. CDR3 in DNA: TGTGCCAGCAGTGATCCCGGGAGGGCTGTTTACGAGCAGTACTTC. This encodes CASSDPGRAVYEQYF.